The clone carrying this TCR beta chain was seen many times. Its specificity is unknown. This CDR3 is 16 amino acids long. CDR1 GTSNPN and CDR2 SVGIG come from the germline V gene (reference sequence). V lost 2 bases, J lost 2 bases, and 13 bases lay in between. This specimen belongs to a study of CD8+ T cells in alopecia areata. Notes on the study in general: Elevated clonality characterized lesional scalp relative to normal scalp, particularly in alopecia totalis/universalis. Tofacitinib did not eliminate many expanded lesional clones from scalp or blood.

Extraction of RNA preceded its reverse transcription into cDNA, which served as the sequencing template. Libraries were prepared by immunoSEQ multiplex PCR; TCRdb keeps only in-frame clonotypes and omits some of them. This sample yields more than 110,000 clones, of which 45% to 60% are seen a single time; around a sixth belongs to the top ten. Treatment indicated: oral pan-JAK inhibitor, 5-10 mg twice daily. The starting material was CD8+ T cells sorted from blood, obtained at week 4, from a patient treated with tofacitinib. The receptor's source is a human donor with alopecia areata. The genes are TRBV30 and TRBJ2-6; no definite D call. The CDR3 protein is CAWSPENGAGANVLTF. DNA of the CDR3: TGTGCCTGGAGTCCTGAAAATGGGGCTGGGGCCAACGTCCTGACTTTC.